The source of this T cell receptor beta chain is a study of CD8 T cells in Susac syndrome. Study-level findings and limits: The authors acknowledged that the study's TCR sequencing and HLA analysis involved relatively few individuals.

Concerning this clonotype itself: Its matching antigen is unknown.

RNA in amounts of about 0.45 to 1 ug was reverse transcribed with random hexamers. In TCRdb, the immunoSEQ multiplex PCR reads were re-called with MiXCR into one record per CDR3 protein. The sample holds roughly 200,000 distinct CDR3 sequences; approximately 95% are singletons and the top ten take just over 0.08%. The ends were cut back, 0 bases at V and 4 bases at J, with 12 bases in the middle. Germline loops: CDR1 SGDLS, CDR2 YYNGEE. The CDR3 contains 15 residues. Sequencing targeted TCR beta in T cells from blood (CD8+ and CD4+). TEMRA cells were enriched by FACS, and CD4+ and CD8+ T cells were negatively isolated.

The chain is built from TRBV9 and TRBJ2-3; D call uncertain. The source is a human donor with multiple sclerosis. The specimen sequenced was CD4+ T cells from PBMCs. CDR3 sequence (DNA): TGTGCCAGCAGCGTAGGTGGGGTAGTGGCAGATACGCAGTATTTT. It encodes CASSVGGVVADTQYF.